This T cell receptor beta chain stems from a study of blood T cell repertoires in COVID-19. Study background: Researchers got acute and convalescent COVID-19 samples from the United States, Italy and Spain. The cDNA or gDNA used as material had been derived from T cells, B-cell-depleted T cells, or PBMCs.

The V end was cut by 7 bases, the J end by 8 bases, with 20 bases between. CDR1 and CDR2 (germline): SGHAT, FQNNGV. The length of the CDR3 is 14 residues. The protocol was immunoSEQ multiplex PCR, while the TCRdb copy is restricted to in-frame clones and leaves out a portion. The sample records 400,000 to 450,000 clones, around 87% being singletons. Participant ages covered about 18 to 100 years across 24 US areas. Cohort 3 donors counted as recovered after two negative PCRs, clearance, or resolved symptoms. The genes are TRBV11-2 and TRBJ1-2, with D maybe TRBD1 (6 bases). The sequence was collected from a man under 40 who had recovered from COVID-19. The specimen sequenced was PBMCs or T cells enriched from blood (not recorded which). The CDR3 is CASTRGPEGDGYTF. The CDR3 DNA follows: TGTGCCAGCACCCGGGGACCCGAGGGGGACGGCTACACCTTC. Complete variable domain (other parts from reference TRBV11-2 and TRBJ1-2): EAGVAQSPRYKIIEKRQSVAFWCNPISGHATLYWYQQILGQGPKLLIQFQNNGVVDDSQLPKDRFSAERLKGVDSTLKIQPAKLEDSAVYLCASTRGPEGDGYTFGSGTRLTVV.